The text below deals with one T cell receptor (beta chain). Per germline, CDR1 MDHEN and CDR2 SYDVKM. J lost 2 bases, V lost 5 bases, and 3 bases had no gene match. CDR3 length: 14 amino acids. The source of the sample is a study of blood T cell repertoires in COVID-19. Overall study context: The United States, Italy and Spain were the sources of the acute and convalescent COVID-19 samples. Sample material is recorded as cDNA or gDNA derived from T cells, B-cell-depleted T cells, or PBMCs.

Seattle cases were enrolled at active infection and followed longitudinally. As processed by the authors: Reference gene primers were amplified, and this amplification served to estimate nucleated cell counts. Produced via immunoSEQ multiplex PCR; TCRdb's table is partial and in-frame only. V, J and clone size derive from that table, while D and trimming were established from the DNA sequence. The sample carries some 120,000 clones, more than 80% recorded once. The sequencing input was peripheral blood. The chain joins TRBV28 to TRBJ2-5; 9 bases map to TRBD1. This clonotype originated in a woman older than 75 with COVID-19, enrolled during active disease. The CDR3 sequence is CASSRTGAQETQYF. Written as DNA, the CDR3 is TGTGCCAGCAGTCGGACAGGGGCACAAGAGACCCAGTACTTC.